The 27 T cell receptor beta chains in this list originate from one sample, sequenced in a study of T-cell memory formation after mild COVID-19. From the 5' RACE reads, TCRdb called clonotypes with MiXCR, one entry per CDR3 protein. The table shows hundreds of thousands of distinct CDR3 sequences, with about 20% occurring only once. The sample comprised PBMCs or a T cell subset sorted from them (not recorded which). These receptors all come from an adult woman who had mild COVID-19 (a few samples of this study predate the infection). Cell type and time point are not known.

The V gene is TRBV30, the J gene TRBJ2-4; D not certain. The CDR3 sequence is 15 residues long. The V gene's germline CDR1 is GTSNPN and CDR2 SVGIG (reference sequence). With 1 base removed from V and 0 bases from J, the gap between germline ends came to 10 bases. As DNA, the CDR3 is TGTGCCTGGAGTGCCCCCCGGCTAGCCAAAAACATTCAGTACTTC. Protein sequence: CAWSAPRLAKNIQYF.

This clonotype came up a few times. The chain has TRBV12-3 or TRBV12-4 and TRBJ1-2, with D possibly matching TRBD1 (5 bases). Between the trimmed V and J ends, which lost 6 bases and 6 bases, there was a span of 14 bases. The CDR3 covers 13 residues. In nucleotides, the CDR3 is TGTGCCAGCAGAAGCAGGGTAGCCCATGGCTACACCTTC. This translates into CASRSRVAHGYTF.

This clonotype is a singleton in its sample. The V and J genes are TRBV7-3 and TRBJ2-3; maybe TRBD2 (6 bases). V was trimmed by 4 bases and J by 1 base, leaving 12 bases between them. The CDR3 has 15 residues. CDR1 and CDR2 (germline): SGHTA, FQGTGA. The CDR3: CASSSQRVGTDTQYF. The CDR3 DNA follows: TGTGCCAGCAGCTCGCAGCGGGTAGGCACAGATACGCAGTATTTT.

This rearrangement joins TRBV15 to TRBJ1-3; D call uncertain. The V end was cut by 2 bases, the J end by 7 bases, with 12 bases between. This CDR3 has 14 residues. Germline V gene data show CDR1 as LNHNV and CDR2 as YYDKDF (reference sequence). CDR3 nucleotides: TGTGCCACCAGCAGACCTTACCCCTGGAACACCATATATTTT. Translated, it gives CATSRPYPWNTIYF.

This clonotype was counted only a few times. This chain joins TRBV4-2 and TRBJ2-3, with TRBD2 identical over 8 bases. The V and J ends lost 1 base and 5 bases, in that order; junction bases with no gene match: 5. Germline V gene lookup returns CDR1 LGHNA and CDR2 YNFKEQ. The CDR3 spans 15 residues. The CDR3 sequence: CASSQGSGGEDTQYF. The CDR3 DNA is TGTGCCAGCAGCCAAGGTTCCGGGGGGGAAGATACGCAGTATTTT.

This clonotype was seen a few times. The V and J genes are TRBV3-1 and TRBJ2-2; no definite D call. V was cut by 2 bases and J by 4 bases, with 5 bases left in between. This CDR3 has 13 residues. The V gene's germline CDR1 is LGHDT and CDR2 YNNKEL (reference sequence). The CDR3 reads CASSQRTTGELFF. CDR3 bases: TGTGCCAGCAGCCAACGTACCACCGGGGAGCTGTTTTTT.

This clonotype was seen a handful of times. The chain links TRBV11-1 to TRBJ2-3; D not resolved. V was pared by 4 bases and J by 4 bases, with 15 bases between. There are 15 residues in the CDR3. The V gene's germline CDR1 is SGHAT and CDR2 FQDESV (reference sequence). The CDR3 is CASSSSKGWADTQYF. The CDR3 DNA is TGTGCCAGCAGCTCGTCGAAGGGCTGGGCAGATACGCAGTATTTT. Complete variable domain (other parts from reference TRBV11-1 and TRBJ2-3): EAEVAQSPRYKITEKSQAVAFWCDPISGHATLYWYRQILGQGPELLVQFQDESVVDDSQLPKDRFSAERLKGVDSTLKIQPAELGDSAMYLCASSSSKGWADTQYFGPGTRLTVL.

The table lists this clonotype with many counts. CDR3 region: CASSTAPWDTEAFF. CDR3 sequence (DNA): TGCGCCAGCAGCACCGCCCCCTGGGACACTGAAGCTTTCTTT. J is TRBJ1-1 and V is TRBV5-1; D gene uncertain. V lost 4 bases to trimming and J lost 3 bases, with 13 bases between them. This CDR3 has 14 residues. Germline V gene data show CDR1 as SGHRS and CDR2 as YFSETQ.

In its sample, this clonotype was seen a few times. CDR3 nucleotide sequence: TGTGCCAGCAGCGATCCCGGTACAGATATTCATAGCAATCAGCCCCAGCATTTT. Translating it yields CASSDPGTDIHSNQPQHF. The rearrangement links TRBV2 to TRBJ1-5; no clear D gene. Germline CDR1 and CDR2: SNHLY and FYNNEI. The CDR3 has 18 residues. Trimming shortened V by 6 bases and J by 0 bases, and 21 bases separated the two germline ends.

In nucleotides, the CDR3 is TGCAGTGCTAGAGATTCGGGGACTAGCGGTTTGCTAGCCAAAAACATTCAGTACTTC. It is translated as CSARDSGTSGLLAKNIQYF. The rearrangement uses TRBV20-1 and TRBJ2-4; 11 bases fit TRBD2. V was clipped by 0 bases and J by 0 bases; unmatched bases: 10. The CDR3 extends over 19 amino acids. Germline CDR1 DFQATT, CDR2 SNEGSKA (reference sequence).

This clonotype was counted only a few times. The chain is built from TRBV5-1 and TRBJ2-2; D ambiguous. The CDR3 covers 15 residues. V gave up 3 bases and J gave up 5 bases, with 14 bases separating them. Per the germline V gene, CDR1 is SGHRS and CDR2 is YFSETQ. The DNA for the CDR3 is TGCGCCAGCAGCTCTTCAGACACCCAAACCGGGGAGCTGTTTTTT. It translates to CASSSSDTQTGELFF.

This clonotype was seen a few times. The chain links TRBV6-5 to TRBJ2-2, with 7 nucleotides matching TRBD1. V was pared by 0 bases and J by 1 base, with 2 bases of the junction left unmatched. Germline V gene data show CDR1 as MNHEY and CDR2 as SVGAGI. The CDR3 has 16 residues. The CDR3 DNA sequence: TGTGCCAGCAGTTACTCGAGGACAGGGAACACCGGGGAGCTGTTTTTT. Residues: CASSYSRTGNTGELFF.

The sample holds a few counts of this clonotype. This rearrangement joins TRBV24-1 to TRBJ1-5; TRBD1 is a possible D gene (5 bases). Trimming took 5 bases from V and 0 from J, leaving 7 bases between them. Germline lookup yields CDR1 KGHDR and CDR2 SFDVKD. This CDR3 is built from 14 residues. This CDR3 is CATSGGDSNQPQHF. The CDR3 DNA reads TGTGCCACCAGTGGAGGGGATAGCAATCAGCCCCAGCATTTT.

Only a few counts were recorded for this clonotype. The chain uses TRBV3-1 and TRBJ2-1; D is unresolved. The CDR3 has 12 residues. Germline V gene sequence: CDR1 LGHDT, CDR2 YNNKEL (reference sequence). V was pared by 3 bases and J by 10 bases, with 10 bases between. The CDR3 bases are TGTGCCAGCAGCCAGAGCCGGGTCGAGCAGTTCTTC. This encodes CASSQSRVEQFF.

This clonotype was seen at least ten times. The V gene is TRBV6-2 or TRBV6-3, the J gene TRBJ2-1; 7 positions agree with TRBD1. The CDR3 runs to 14 residues. The V segment lost 3 bases and the J segment 9 bases; nucleotides outside the gene matches: 8. The germline gives CDR1 MNHEY, CDR2 SVGEGT. CDR3 residues: CASSYSWDSSEQFF. The CDR3 nucleotides are TGTGCCAGCAGTTATAGTTGGGACAGTTCTGAGCAGTTCTTC.

This chain joins TRBV5-1 and TRBJ1-1; D not resolved. The germline V and J ends were trimmed by 0 bases and 1 base, with 13 bases remaining between them. The germline CDR1 and CDR2 sequences are SGHRS and YFSETQ. This CDR3 region has 16 residues. CDR3 residues: CASSLAYKGGNTEAFF. The CDR3 DNA sequence: TGCGCCAGCAGCTTGGCGTATAAGGGAGGGAACACTGAAGCTTTCTTT.

The J gene is TRBJ1-1, the V gene TRBV20-1; D remains ambiguous. The CDR3 extends over 12 amino acids. Trimming removed 1 base at V and 3 bases at J, with 6 bases between. The V gene's germline CDR1 is DFQATT and CDR2 SNEGSKA (reference sequence). The CDR3 DNA sequence: TGCAGTGCTAGAGGGAGCTACACTGAAGCTTTCTTT. Translation: CSARGSYTEAFF.

The CDR3 is CASSDPGPGPYEQYF. The CDR3, as DNA: TGTGCCAGCAGTGACCCCGGACCGGGCCCCTACGAGCAGTACTTC. The chain combines TRBV25-1 with TRBJ2-7; no clear D. This CDR3 is built from 15 residues. Between the trimmed V and J ends, which lost 3 bases and 2 bases, there was a span of 14 bases. Looked up from germline, CDR1 is MGHDK and CDR2 is SYGVNS.

J is TRBJ2-1 and V is TRBV24-1; D could derive from TRBD1 or TRBD2 (5 bases each). CDR3 size: 15 residues. Trimming shortened V by 0 bases and J by 6 bases, and 11 bases separated the two germline ends. Germline CDR1 reads KGHDR; CDR2 reads SFDVKD. The CDR3: CATSDLERDPNEQFF. The CDR3 nucleotides read TGTGCCACCAGTGATTTGGAACGGGACCCCAATGAGCAGTTCTTC.

This sequence joins TRBV12-3 or TRBV12-4 and TRBJ1-4; the D gene is possibly TRBD1 (6 bases). V was shortened by 5 bases and J by 5 bases, with 12 bases between the two germline ends. The CDR3 totals 14 residues. CDR3 in DNA: TGTGCCAGCAGTCCCCAGGGGAAGAATGAAAAACTGTTTTTT. Translation gives CASSPQGKNEKLFF.

The J gene is TRBJ2-7, the V gene TRBV20-1; 7 bases agree with TRBD1. Germline CDR1 reads DFQATT; CDR2 reads SNEGSKA (reference sequence). J was trimmed by 0 bases and V by 0 bases; bases with no gene match: 5. The CDR3 spans 15 residues. This CDR3 reads CSARDGQVDSYEQYF. The CDR3 DNA sequence: TGCAGTGCTAGAGATGGACAGGTAGACTCCTACGAGCAGTACTTC.

The J gene is TRBJ2-1, the V gene TRBV4-2; 13 bases match TRBD2. The germline V gene has CDR1 LGHNA and CDR2 YNFKEQ. CDR3 length: 17 amino acids. V lost 0 bases and J lost 8; bases outside the gene matches: 7. The DNA of the CDR3 is TGTGCCAGCAGCCAAGATTTACTAGCGGGAGGGCCAGATGAGCAGTTCTTC. This encodes CASSQDLLAGGPDEQFF.

This clonotype has just a few counts. This chain links TRBV7-2 with TRBJ2-3, with 12 bases identical to TRBD2. The CDR3 runs 18 residues. After removal of 5 bases from V and 4 bases from J, the junction contained 13 bases not matched to a gene. Germline lookup yields CDR1 SGHTA and CDR2 FQGNSA. In nucleotides, the CDR3 is TGTGCCAGCAGCCGTCCCCGGTCTAGCGGGGGGGCCTCAGATACGCAGTATTTT. Translation gives CASSRPRSSGGASDTQYF.

This clonotype was counted between two and nine times. The chain combines TRBV12-3 or TRBV12-4 with TRBJ2-2; TRBD2 might be the D (6 bases). Trimming shortened V by 6 bases and J by 6 bases, and 11 bases separated the two germline ends. The CDR3 is 13 amino acids. CDR3 nucleotides: TGTGCCAGCAGGGGGGGTGGCCCCGGGGAGCTGTTTTTT. Translating it yields CASRGGGPGELFF.

This clonotype was seen at least ten times. The chain carries TRBV20-1 and TRBJ2-7; perhaps D is TRBD1 or TRBD2 (5 bases each). The CDR3 totals 13 residues. Per the germline V gene, CDR1 is DFQATT and CDR2 is SNEGSKA (reference sequence). CDR3: CSGGQGKSYEQYF. The CDR3 DNA follows: TGCAGCGGCGGGCAGGGAAAGTCCTACGAGCAGTACTTC.

V and J are TRBV6-2 or TRBV6-3 and TRBJ2-7; D tentatively reads TRBD1 or TRBD2 (5 bases each). The V and J ends lost 4 bases and 2 bases respectively, with 15 bases between them. CDR1 and CDR2 (germline): MNHEY, SVGEGT. The CDR3 is 15 residues long. The CDR3 is CASSSMAGAPYEQYF. Written as DNA, the CDR3 is TGTGCCAGCAGTTCGATGGCCGGGGCCCCCTACGAGCAGTACTTC.

As regards this clonotype: A read error may produce the germline difference seen at one junction end. This rearrangement joins TRBV30 to TRBJ1-5; D gene uncertain. This CDR3 is 13 amino acids long. Germline lookup yields CDR1 GTSNPN and CDR2 SVGIG (reference sequence). The CDR3 bases are TGTGCCTGGAGATTACCGGGGAATCAGGCCCAGCATTTT. Translation gives CAWRLPGNQAQHF.